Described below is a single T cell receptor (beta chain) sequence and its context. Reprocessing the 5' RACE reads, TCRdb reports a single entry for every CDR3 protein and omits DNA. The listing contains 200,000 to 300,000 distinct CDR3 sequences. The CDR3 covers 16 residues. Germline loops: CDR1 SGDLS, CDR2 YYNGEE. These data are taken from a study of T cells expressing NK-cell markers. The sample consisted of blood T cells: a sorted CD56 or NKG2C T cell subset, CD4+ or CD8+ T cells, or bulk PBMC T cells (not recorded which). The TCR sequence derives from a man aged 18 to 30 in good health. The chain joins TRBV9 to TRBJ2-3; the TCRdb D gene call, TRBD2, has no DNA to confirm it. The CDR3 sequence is CASSVSEREGRDTQYF.